The clone carrying this TCR beta chain was counted a few times. Its matching antigen is unknown. These data originate in a study of blood T cells in healthy people across ages. Findings and limits, study-wide: Investigators treated diversity estimates from one million T cells as underestimates.

Isolation yielded PBMCs, at least 7 million per sample, in every case. For the second PCR, which ran for about 7 to 11 cycles, a sample-barcoded 5' primer and a J-beta primer mix were used. TCRdb itself ran the 5' RACE reads through MiXCR, one entry per CDR3 protein. The sample has some 690,000 distinct CDR3 sequences; 22% are singletons. The germline V and J ends were trimmed by 3 bases and 5 bases, with 13 bases remaining between them. CDR1 is SQVTM, CDR2 ANQGSEA, per germline. The CDR3 is made up of 13 amino acids. Sequenced material: blood. V and J are TRBV29-1 and TRBJ2-5, with D tentatively TRBD2 (6 bases). The TCR was taken from a man in his 70s in good health. CDR3 nucleotides: TGCAGCGTTGAGGAGGGCCGCCGCGAGACCCAGTACTTC. It is translated as CSVEEGRRETQYF.